This TCR beta chain was obtained from a study of T cells expressing NK-cell markers. Across the whole study: Repertoire data for TCR beta were derived from sorted T cells (CD3+CD56+NKG2C+, CD3+CD56+NKG2C- and CD3+CD56-NKG2C+). Sequenced donors, eight in total, included seven who were HCMV-seropositive and one who was seronegative.

TCRdb processed the 5' RACE reads again and assigns one entry to each CDR3 protein, with no DNA. Its clone listing holds some 120,000 distinct CDR3 sequences. Points from the study as a whole: Four donors' CD3+CD56-NKG2C+ cells were dominated by the same clonotypes. The share of CD8+ T cells held by dominant NKG2C+ clonotypes was about 1.0-8% in 5 or 6 donors.

There are 15 residues in the CDR3. CDR1 is GTSNPN and CDR2 is SVGIG in the germline V gene (reference sequence). Of note for this clonotype: Its antigen is not known.

This chain links TRBV30 with TRBJ2-1; the TCRdb call, TRBD1, lacks DNA for checking. The TCR comes from a woman between 18 and 69 years old in good health. The sequenced sample consisted of blood T cells: a sorted CD56 or NKG2C T cell subset, CD4+ or CD8+ T cells, or bulk PBMC T cells (not recorded which). Here the CDR3 reads CAWSPGFSSYNEQFF. Full variable domain (outside the CDR3, taken from reference TRBV30 and TRBJ2-1): SQTIHQWPATLVQPVGSPLSLECTVEGTSNPNLYWYRQAAGRGLQLLFYSVGIGQISSEVPQNLSASRPQDRQFILSSKKLLLSDSGFYLCAWSPGFSSYNEQFFGPGTRLTVL.